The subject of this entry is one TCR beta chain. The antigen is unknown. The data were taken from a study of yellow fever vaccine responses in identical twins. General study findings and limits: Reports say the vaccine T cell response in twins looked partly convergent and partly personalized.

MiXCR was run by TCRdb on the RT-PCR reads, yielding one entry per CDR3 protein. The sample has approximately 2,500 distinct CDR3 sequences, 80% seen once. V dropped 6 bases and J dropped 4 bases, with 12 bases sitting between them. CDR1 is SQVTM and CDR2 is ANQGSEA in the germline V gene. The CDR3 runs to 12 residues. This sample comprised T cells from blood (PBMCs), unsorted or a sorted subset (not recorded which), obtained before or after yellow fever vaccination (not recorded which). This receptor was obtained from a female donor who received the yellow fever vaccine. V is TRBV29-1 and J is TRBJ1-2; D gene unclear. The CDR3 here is CSVRDGSYGYTF. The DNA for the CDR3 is TGCAGCGTCCGCGACGGAAGCTATGGCTACACCTTC.